This TCR beta chain was obtained from a study of siplizumab effects on memory and regulatory T cells. Profiling relied on immunoSEQ multiplex PCR, and the TCRdb table lists in-frame clones only, not all of them. This sample has about 100,000 clones, with about 90% found just once. Study-level results: Both greater diversity than memory cells and a major contribution to the alloresponse seemed to characterize naive T cells.

With V trimmed by 1 base and J by 4 bases, 0 bases remained unmatched. The CDR3 runs to 13 residues. CDR1 and CDR2 (germline): SEHNR, FQNEAQ (reference sequence). About this clone: Its antigen is still unknown.

The chain uses TRBV7-9 and TRBJ1-2, with 7 bases aligning to TRBD1. Sequenced: CD4+ T cells sorted from blood. The TCR originated in a human donor in good health. The CDR3 bases are TGTGCCAGCAGCTTAGGGGACAGCTATGGCTACACCTTC. Encoded protein: CASSLGDSYGYTF.